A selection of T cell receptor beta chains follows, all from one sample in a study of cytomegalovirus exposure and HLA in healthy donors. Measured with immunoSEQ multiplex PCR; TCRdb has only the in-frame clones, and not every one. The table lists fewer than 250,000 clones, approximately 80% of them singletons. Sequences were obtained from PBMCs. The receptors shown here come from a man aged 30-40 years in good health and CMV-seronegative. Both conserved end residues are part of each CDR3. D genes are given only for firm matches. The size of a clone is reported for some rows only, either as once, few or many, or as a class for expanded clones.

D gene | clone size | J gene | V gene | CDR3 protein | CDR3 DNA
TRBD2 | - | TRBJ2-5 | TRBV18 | CASSPPGGAGETQYF | TGTGCCAGCTCACCCCCCGGGGGGGCCGGGGAGACCCAGTACTTC
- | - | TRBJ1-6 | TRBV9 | CASSVGGDSPLHF | TGTGCCAGCAGCGTAGGGGGGGATTCACCCCTCCACTTT
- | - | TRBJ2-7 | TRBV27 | CASRPLTRTYEQYF | TGTGCCAGCAGACCGCTCACCAGAACGTACGAGCAGTACTTC
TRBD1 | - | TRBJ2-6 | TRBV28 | CASRGTGASVLTF | TGTGCCAGCAGGGGAACAGGGGCCAGCGTCCTGACTTTC
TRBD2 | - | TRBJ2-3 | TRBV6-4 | CASRASSGGPDTQYF | TGTGCCAGCAGAGCTAGTAGCGGGGGGCCAGATACGCAGTATTTT
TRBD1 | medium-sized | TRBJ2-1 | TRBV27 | CASSGSGGLGNEQFF | TGTGCCAGCAGTGGCTCAGGGGGCCTGGGCAATGAGCAGTTCTTC
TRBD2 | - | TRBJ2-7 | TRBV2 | CASRFGTSTYEQYF | TGTGCCAGCAGATTCGGGACTAGTACCTACGAGCAGTACTTC
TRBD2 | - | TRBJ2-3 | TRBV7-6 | CASSLGSAGGDTQYF | TGTGCCAGCAGCTTAGGTTCCGCGGGGGGAGATACGCAGTATTTT
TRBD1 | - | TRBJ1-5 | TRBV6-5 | CASSTDRGREQPQHF | TGTGCCAGCAGTACGGACAGGGGGCGGGAACAGCCCCAGCATTTT
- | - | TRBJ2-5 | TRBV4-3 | CASSQEINSRGTQYF | TGCGCCAGCAGCCAAGAAATAAACAGTCGGGGGACCCAGTACTTC
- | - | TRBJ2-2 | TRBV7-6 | CASSLAPKGTTNTGELFF | TGTGCCAGCAGCTTAGCGCCTAAGGGGACAACAAACACCGGGGAGCTGTTTTTT